This T cell receptor (beta chain) was recovered during a study of T cell changes during pregnancy in multiple sclerosis. Libraries were prepared by immunoSEQ multiplex PCR; TCRdb keeps only in-frame clonotypes and omits some of them. The table lists some 110,000 clones, about 90% of them singletons. The ends were cut back, 2 bases at V and 2 bases at J, with 9 bases in the middle. From germline, CDR1 is LGHNT and CDR2 FRNRAP. CDR3 length: 14 amino acids. The sample here was peripheral blood, taken after pregnancy. The sequence was obtained from a female donor with multiple sclerosis, enrolled in a pregnancy study. This chain uses TRBV12-5 with TRBJ1-2, with D perhaps TRBD1 (5 bases). The CDR3 DNA is TGTGCTAGTGGTTTGTATGGACAAAACTATGGCTACACCTTC. This translates into CASGLYGQNYGYTF. Using reference TRBV12-5 and TRBJ1-2 for the parts outside the CDR3, the full variable domain is DARVTQTPRHKVTEMGQEVTMRCQPILGHNTVFWYRQTMMQGLELLAYFRNRAPLDDSGMPKDRFSAEMPDATLATLKIQPSEPRDSAVYFCASGLYGQNYGYTFGSGTRLTVV.